The 7 T cell receptor beta chains presented below share a single source sample, sequenced in a study of Ad26.COV2.S vaccination and SARS-CoV-2 variants. Treatment defined: roughly 18 received Ad26.COV2.S at low or high dose, single or two shots; about 5 received placebo; per-sample allocation not given. Sampling occurred on day 63 after the first vaccine or placebo injection. Only in-frame clones appear in the TCRdb table, and some are missing; sequencing was by immunoSEQ multiplex PCR. The sample lists around 450,000 clones; 89% were seen once. Sequencing used peripheral blood, obtained in a trial of Ad26.COV2.S vaccine versus placebo. These receptors were taken from a person aged 18 to 65 who received the Ad26.COV2.S COVID-19 vaccine or a placebo.

The V call is TRBV3-1 (or the pseudogene TRBV3-2), the J call TRBJ1-2; 10 bases agree with TRBD1. V trimming: 3 bases; J trimming: 5 bases; junction bases outside the gene matches: 3. The CDR3 has 14 residues. The germline CDR1 and CDR2 sequences are LGHDT and YNNKEL (reference sequence). CDR3 DNA: TGTGCCAGCAGCCACAGGACAGGGGGATATGGCTACACCTTC. Translating gives CASSHRTGGYGYTF.

The V and J genes are TRBV19 and TRBJ2-1; D remains unclear. CDR3 length: 15 amino acids. V lost 1 base and J 2 bases, leaving 9 bases between the germline ends. CDR1 LNHDA and CDR2 SQIVND come from the germline V gene (reference sequence). CDR3 in amino acids: CASSIGRSTYNEQFF. The DNA for the CDR3 is TGTGCCAGTAGTATAGGCCGGTCGACCTACAATGAGCAGTTCTTC.

This chain joins TRBV5-1 and TRBJ2-1; 8 nucleotides agree with TRBD2. Trimming took 3 bases from V and 5 from J; bases not matched to a gene: 7. The CDR3 extends over 15 amino acids. CDR1 and CDR2 from the germline V gene are SGHRS and YFSETQ. CDR3 bases: TGCGCCAGCAGCTCCCTTAGCGGGAACGACAATGAGCAGTTCTTC. Amino acid sequence: CASSSLSGNDNEQFF.

This clone was detected only a few times. The CDR3 region is CASSLEDYSDRGYEQYF. The CDR3 DNA reads as TGTGCCAGCAGTTTAGAGGATTATTCGGACAGGGGCTACGAGCAGTACTTC. The V call is TRBV28, the J call TRBJ2-7, with 9 nucleotides matching TRBD1. This CDR3 region has 17 residues. Germline CDR1 is MDHEN and CDR2 is SYDVKM. The V and J ends lost 2 bases and 3 bases, in that order; junction bases with no gene match: 11.

CDR3: CASSRRGLYTDTQYF. In DNA, the CDR3 is TGTGCCAGCAGTCGGCGGGGTCTTTACACAGATACGCAGTATTTT. This chain connects TRBV11-2 to TRBJ2-3; a possible D gene is TRBD2 (6 bases). CDR1 and CDR2 from the germline V gene are SGHAT and FQNNGV. The V gene lost 6 bases and the J gene lost 2 bases, with 15 bases spanning the gap. The CDR3 contains 15 residues.

The rearrangement uses TRBV11-2 and TRBJ1-4; 12 bases align to TRBD1. Germline CDR1 and CDR2: SGHAT and FQNNGV. With V trimmed by 5 bases and J by 7 bases, 11 bases remained unmatched. The CDR3 covers 17 residues. CDR3 nucleotides: TGTGCCAGCAGCAAGCTCCCGGGACAGGGGGCGGGTGAAAAACTGTTTTTT. Its protein product is CASSKLPGQGAGEKLFF.

This clone was picked up a small number of times. An end of the junction does not agree with germline; a read error may underlie this. This chain joins TRBV7-7 and TRBJ1-1; 7 bases map to TRBD1. The CDR3 sequence is 15 residues long. Germline loops: CDR1 SSHAT, CDR2 FNYEAQ (reference sequence). This chain's CDR3 is CASSLGQDMNTEAFF. The CDR3 DNA reads as TGTGCTAGCAGCTTAGGACAGGACATGAACACTGAAGCTTTCTTT.